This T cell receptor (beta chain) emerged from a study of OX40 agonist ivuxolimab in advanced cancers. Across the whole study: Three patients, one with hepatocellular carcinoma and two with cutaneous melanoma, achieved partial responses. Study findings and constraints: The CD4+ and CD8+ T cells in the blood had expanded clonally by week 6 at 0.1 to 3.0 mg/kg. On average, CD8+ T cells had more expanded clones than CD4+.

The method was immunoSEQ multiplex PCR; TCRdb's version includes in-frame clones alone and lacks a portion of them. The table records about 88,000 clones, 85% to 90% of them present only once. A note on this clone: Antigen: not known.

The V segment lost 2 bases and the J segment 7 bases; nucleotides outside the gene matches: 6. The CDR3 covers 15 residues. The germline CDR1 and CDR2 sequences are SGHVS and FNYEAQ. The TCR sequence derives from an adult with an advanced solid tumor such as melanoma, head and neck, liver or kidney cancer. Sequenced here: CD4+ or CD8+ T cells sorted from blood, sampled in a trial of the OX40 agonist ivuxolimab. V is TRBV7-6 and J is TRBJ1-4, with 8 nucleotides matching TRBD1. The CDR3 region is CASSLLRTGTEKLFF. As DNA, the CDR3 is TGTGCCAGCAGCTTACTTAGGACAGGGACTGAAAAACTGTTTTTT.